The clone carrying this TCR beta chain was found a few times. Its antigen is as yet unknown. This sample is part of a study of OX40 agonist ivuxolimab in advanced cancers. About the research overall: Patients' therapy was ivuxolimab, an antibody that acts as an agonist of OX40 (CD134). A partial response was reached by three patients: one with hepatocellular carcinoma and two with cutaneous melanoma.

Trimming took off 7 bases at V and 0 bases at J, with 15 bases between the two ends. The CDR3 is 15 residues long. Germline V gives CDR1 MDHEN, CDR2 SYDVKM. Study-wide results and limits: Clonal expansion was seen in CD4+ and CD8+ blood T cells by week 6 at 0.1 to 3.0 mg/kg. Averaging showed that CD8+ T cells had more expanded clones than CD4+ did.

The protocol was immunoSEQ multiplex PCR, while the TCRdb copy is restricted to in-frame clones and leaves out a portion. The sample yields 67,000 or so clones, just under 85% seen once. Source: CD4+ or CD8+ T cells sorted from blood, taken in a trial of the OX40 agonist ivuxolimab. V is TRBV28 and J is TRBJ1-1; tentative D call: TRBD1 (6 bases). The receptor was isolated from an adult with an advanced solid tumor such as melanoma, head and neck, liver or kidney cancer. The CDR3 DNA reads TGTGCCAGCAAGGACAGAGCCGACATGAACACTGAAGCTTTCTTT. It is translated as CASKDRADMNTEAFF. The full variable domain, rest sourced from reference TRBV28 and TRBJ1-1, is DVKVTQSSRYLVKRTGEKVFLECVQDMDHENMFWYRQDPGLGLRLIYFSYDVKMKEKGDIPEGYSVSREKKERFSLILESASTNQTSMYLCASKDRADMNTEAFFGQGTRLTVV.